Below, one T cell receptor (beta chain) is given with its context. Its antigen is currently unknown. Looked up from germline, CDR1 is SGHDN and CDR2 is FVKESK. Trimming cost V 6 bases and J 7 bases, with 16 bases left between them. The CDR3 sequence is 13 residues long. The sample originates from a study of beta chain features in type 1 diabetes. The study's findings and limits: Among patients with Type 1 diabetes, TCRB CDR3s were moderately but significantly shorter in every one of the four CD4+ subsets.

Expressed TCRB transcripts got sequenced, as all isolated RNA was reverse transcribed. TCRdb keeps only in-frame clones here, not all; method: immunoSEQ multiplex PCR. Of 550,000 to 850,000 clones listed, 13% are singletons. CD45RO/CCR7/CD25/CD127/CD95/CD27 staining was used to isolate CD4+ naive, central memory, regulatory and stem cell-like memory cells by sorting. The specimen sequenced was naive CD4+ T cells from blood. The sequence came from a man aged 18-30 years with type 1 diabetes. J is TRBJ2-7 and V is TRBV14; D gene unclear. CDR3 region: CASSFSQELEQYF. CDR3 nucleotide sequence: TGTGCCAGCAGTTTTTCCCAGGAATTGGAGCAGTACTTC.